A single sample is the source of the 16 T cell receptor beta chains below, sequenced in a study of a mutant IDH1 vaccine in newly diagnosed glioma. Time point reported: week 47, end of study. Vaccination used 300 ug of mutant IDH1 20-mer peptide per dose, with topical imiquimod. These receptors have no known antigen. Generated by immunoSEQ multiplex PCR, the TCRdb table keeps only in-frame clones and is missing some. The sample contains approximately 80,000 clones, about 81% of which appear only once. The input for sequencing was PBMCs, taken from a glioma patient whose treatment included an IDH1 peptide vaccine. The receptor source for this set is a man between 40 and 49 years old with glioma.

V is TRBV5-1 and J is TRBJ2-1; D may be TRBD1 (5 bases). V lost 3 bases, J lost 8 bases, and 24 bases lay in between. Germline assignment: CDR1 SGHRS and CDR2 YFSETQ. The CDR3 covers 17 residues. As DNA, the CDR3 is TGCGCCAGCAGCTCGACGCCGAAGACGAGCCTAGGGGATGAGCAGTTCTTC. Protein product: CASSSTPKTSLGDEQFF.

J is TRBJ2-1 and V is TRBV7-6; D may be TRBD2 (6 bases). Germline CDR1 is SGHVS and CDR2 is FNYEAQ. The CDR3 consists of 11 residues. The V end lost 10 bases, the J end lost 8 bases, and 12 bases lay between the germline ends. CDR3 amino acids: CAKGGKYEQFF. CDR3 nucleotides: TGTGCCAAGGGCGGGAAGTATGAGCAGTTCTTC.

The chain combines TRBV6-6 with TRBJ1-2; 7 nucleotides match TRBD1. This CDR3 comprises 11 residues. Germline trimming cut 5 bases from V and 8 bases from J; bases unmatched to any gene: 2. From germline, CDR1 is MNHNY and CDR2 SVGAGI (reference sequence). CDR3 loop: CASSQGDGYTF. CDR3 DNA sequence: TGTGCCAGCAGTCAGGGGGACGGCTACACCTTC.

The chain combines TRBV19 with TRBJ1-1, with D maybe TRBD1 (5 bases). V lost 0 bases and J lost 3, with 8 bases in between. This CDR3 has 14 residues. CDR1 is LNHDA, CDR2 SQIVND, per germline (reference sequence). CDR3 amino acids: CASSIEGVYTEAFF. The CDR3 DNA follows: TGTGCCAGTAGTATAGAGGGGGTTTACACTGAAGCTTTCTTT.

V is TRBV6-1 and J is TRBJ2-7; no definite D call. CDR1 and CDR2 from the germline V gene are MNHNS and SASEGT. The V end was cut by 0 bases, the J end by 2 bases, with 11 bases between. The CDR3 is 15 amino acids. The CDR3 reads CASSEALDGPYEQYF. CDR3 in DNA: TGTGCCAGCAGTGAAGCACTGGACGGGCCCTACGAGCAGTACTTC.

V usage is TRBV11-2 and J usage is TRBJ1-2; D is ambiguous. Germline V CDR1 and CDR2: SGHAT, FQNNGV. The CDR3 covers 15 residues. V lost 3 bases and J 6 bases, leaving 17 bases between the germline ends. The CDR3 spells CASSFNTHWGDGYTF. CDR3 nucleotide sequence: TGTGCCAGCAGCTTCAATACTCATTGGGGTGATGGCTACACCTTC.

This clone came up once. The chain uses TRBV7-9 and TRBJ1-1; TRBD1 might be the D (5 bases). Germline V gene data show CDR1 as SEHNR and CDR2 as FQNEAQ (reference sequence). This CDR3 is built from 14 residues. Trimming pared 4 bases from V and 1 base from J, leaving 10 bases between. The CDR3 reads CASSSGGTNTEAFF. CDR3 in DNA: TGTGCCAGCAGCTCGGGGGGGACGAACACTGAAGCTTTCTTT.

The V and J genes are TRBV4-1 and TRBJ1-1, with 9 bases aligning to TRBD1. V shed 4 bases, J shed 1 base, and the junction held 10 bases outside the gene matches. The germline CDR1 and CDR2 sequences are MGHRA and YSYEKL. CDR3 size: 17 residues. CDR3 bases: TGCGCCAGCAGCCCTTGGACAGGGGCCACCTCGAACACTGAAGCTTTCTTT. This sequence encodes CASSPWTGATSNTEAFF.

The V gene is TRBV20-1, the J gene TRBJ1-2, with D perhaps TRBD1 (5 bases). Deletions cut 3 bases from V and 8 bases from J, with 10 bases between. CDR3 length: 11 residues. Per germline, CDR1 DFQATT and CDR2 SNEGSKA (reference sequence). CDR3 loop: CSASRGDGYTF. CDR3 coding DNA: TGCAGTGCTAGCCGCGGGGACGGCTACACCTTC.

The chain joins TRBV6-5 to TRBJ2-1; 7 bases match TRBD2. With V trimmed by 6 bases and J by 7 bases, 12 bases remained unmatched. Germline V gene sequence: CDR1 MNHEY, CDR2 SVGAGI. The CDR3 is 15 residues long. The CDR3 nucleotides read TGTGCCAGCAGGTCCGGGTCGGGGGGAAGGAATGAGCAGTTCTTC. Translation: CASRSGSGGRNEQFF.

The J gene is TRBJ2-7, the V gene TRBV7-9; perhaps TRBD2 as D (6 bases). The V and J ends lost 7 bases and 9 bases respectively, with 13 bases between them. There are 11 residues in the CDR3. Germline CDR1 is SEHNR and CDR2 is FQNEAQ (reference sequence). CDR3 sequence: CASTRLVAQYF. The CDR3 DNA reads TGTGCCAGCACTCGACTAGTGGCGCAGTACTTC.

The gene calls are TRBV13 and TRBJ2-7, with D possibly being TRBD2 (6 bases). This CDR3 contains 17 residues. The germline V gene encodes CDR1 PRHDT and CDR2 FYEKMQ (reference sequence). The ends were cut back, 5 bases at V and 3 bases at J, with 23 bases in the middle. In nucleotides, the CDR3 is TGTGCCAGCAGCCCAGGTGCCGGGGAGGCTACCCGCTACGAGCAGTACTTC. Encoded protein: CASSPGAGEATRYEQYF.

CDR3 nucleotides: TGCGCCAGCAGCCAAGAAGGGCGGGGCGGGAGGACCGGGGAGCTGTTTTTT. It encodes CASSQEGRGGRTGELFF. V usage is TRBV4-1 and J usage is TRBJ2-2; 8 bases line up with TRBD2. CDR1 is MGHRA and CDR2 is YSYEKL in the germline V gene. Germline trimming cut 0 bases from V and 5 bases from J; bases unmatched to any gene: 8. This CDR3 contains 17 residues.

The chain joins TRBV19 to TRBJ2-5, with D unresolved. CDR1 and CDR2 from the germline V gene are LNHDA and SQIVND (reference sequence). The CDR3 consists of 14 residues. V lost 4 bases, J lost 4 bases, and 13 bases lay in between. The CDR3 DNA follows: TGTGCCAGTAGTACGGCCGGCTTAACAGAGACCCAGTACTTC. Translated: CASSTAGLTETQYF.

This clone was detected many times. The rearrangement uses TRBV11-2 and TRBJ2-7; TRBD2 might be the D (5 bases). The CDR3 totals 13 residues. Trimming removed 1 base at V and 4 bases at J, with 8 bases between. CDR1 is SGHAT and CDR2 is FQNNGV in the germline V gene. The CDR3 nucleotides are TGTGCCAGCAGCTTAGGAGAGGGATACGAGCAGTACTTC. This codes for CASSLGEGYEQYF.

This chain links TRBV7-2 with TRBJ1-1; D is uncertain. The CDR3 is made up of 12 amino acids. Germline CDR1 and CDR2: SGHTA and FQGNSA. The V and J ends lost 4 bases and 3 bases respectively, with 6 bases between them. The CDR3, as DNA: TGTGCCAGCAGCTATCTACACACTGAAGCTTTCTTT. Its translation is CASSYLHTEAFF.